These 21 T cell receptor beta chains were all obtained from the same sample, sequenced in a study of identical twins. TCRdb used MiXCR to reprocess the 5' RACE reads, holding one entry per CDR3 protein. This sample has 570,000 or so distinct CDR3 sequences; 9.6% occur once, and the top ten carry 2.5% to 3%. The sample was also reused in another study, on yellow fever vaccine responses in identical twins.

Sample: PBMCs. These receptors were collected from a young woman in good health.

This clonotype was observed a few times. This rearrangement joins TRBV5-6 to TRBJ2-7; TRBD1 is a possible D gene (6 bases). This CDR3 has 15 residues. Germline CDR1 reads SGHDT; CDR2 reads YYEEEE. The germline V and J ends were trimmed by 0 bases and 2 bases, with 12 bases remaining between them. The CDR3: CASSLVRQGTYEQYF. The CDR3 DNA reads as TGTGCCAGCAGCTTGGTCCGGCAGGGGACCTACGAGCAGTACTTC.

J is TRBJ2-1 and V is TRBV24-1, with D perhaps matching TRBD2 (6 bases). The V end lost 4 bases, the J end lost 0 bases, and 9 bases lay between the germline ends. CDR3 length: 15 residues. The germline V gene has CDR1 KGHDR and CDR2 SFDVKD. The CDR3 region has the DNA TGTGCCACCAGTGAGGGACTTAGCTCCTACAATGAGCAGTTCTTC. Translated: CATSEGLSSYNEQFF.

In the case of this clonotype: A much larger clone lies a single base off, so this may be a read error. The chain is built from TRBV5-6 and TRBJ2-1; D is unclear. This CDR3 region has 17 residues. Germline V gene data show CDR1 as SGHDT and CDR2 as YYEEEE. In nucleotides, the CDR3 is TGTGCCGGCAGCTTTCCTTACTATTCGGCTCTGTACAATGAGCAGTTCTTC. It is translated as CAGSFPYYSALYNEQFF.

This clonotype was detected ten times or more. The chain links TRBV28 to TRBJ2-3; D perhaps matches TRBD1 (6 bases). The length of the CDR3 is 14 residues. Germline CDR1 reads MDHEN; CDR2 reads SYDVKM. V lost 5 bases, J lost 7 bases, and 16 bases lay in between. The CDR3 coding sequence is TGTGCCAGCAGTAGAAGGGACACCCTGAATACGCAGTATTTT. Encoded protein: CASSRRDTLNTQYF.

The chain combines TRBV4-3 with TRBJ1-6, with D uncertain. The V gene lost 0 bases and the J gene lost 3 bases, with 12 bases spanning the gap. The CDR3 consists of 17 residues. Looked up from germline, CDR1 is LGHNA and CDR2 is YSLEER. The CDR3 sequence is CASSQEIRRYYNSPLHF. CDR3 nucleotide sequence: TGCGCCAGCAGCCAAGAAATAAGGCGGTACTATAATTCACCCCTCCACTTT.

CDR3 bases: TGTGCCAGCTCAATACTGGGACAGGGCAATCAGCCCCAGCATTTT. Amino acids: CASSILGQGNQPQHF. J is TRBJ1-5 and V is TRBV18; 8 positions agree with TRBD1. V lost 5 bases and J lost 2; bases outside the gene matches: 5. The CDR3 runs 15 residues. The germline gives CDR1 KGHSH, CDR2 LQKENI. The whole variable domain, remainder taken from reference TRBV18 and TRBJ1-5, is NAGVMQNPRHLVRRRGQEARLRCSPMKGHSHVYWYRQLPEEGLKFMVYLQKENIIDESGMPKERFSAEFPKEGPSILRIQQVVRGDSAAYFCASSILGQGNQPQHFGDGTRLSIL.

The chain links TRBV28 to TRBJ2-7, with 9 bases lining up with TRBD2. This CDR3 region has 14 residues. From germline, CDR1 is MDHEN and CDR2 SYDVKM. The V gene end was trimmed by 6 bases and the J gene end by 7 bases; junction bases not matched to a gene: 10. The chain's CDR3 is CASSPRLAAFEQYF. CDR3 nucleotides: TGTGCCAGCAGCCCCAGACTAGCGGCGTTTGAGCAGTACTTC. Supplemented by reference TRBV28 and TRBJ2-7, the full variable domain reads DVKVTQSSRYLVKRTGEKVFLECVQDMDHENMFWYRQDPGLGLRLIYFSYDVKMKEKGDIPEGYSVSREKKERFSLILESASTNQTSMYLCASSPRLAAFEQYFGPGTRLTVT.

This clonotype was picked up many times. The chain recombines TRBV27 with TRBJ2-2; D remains ambiguous. Germline CDR1 is MNHEY and CDR2 is SMNVEV (reference sequence). The V end was cut by 6 bases, the J end by 4 bases, with 15 bases between. CDR3 size: 15 residues. The CDR3 DNA sequence: TGTGCCAGCAGCCCCATGATCGGGTTCACCGGGGAGCTGTTTTTT. It specifies CASSPMIGFTGELFF.

This clonotype has ten or more counts. V and J are TRBV18 and TRBJ2-7; D possibly corresponds to TRBD2 (6 bases). The CDR3 sequence is 16 residues long. Germline CDR1 reads KGHSH; CDR2 reads LQKENI. The V gene lost 0 bases and the J gene lost 0 bases, with 12 bases spanning the gap. The CDR3: CASSPPAGPNSYEQYF. The CDR3 region has the DNA TGTGCCAGCTCACCACCGGCGGGACCTAACTCCTACGAGCAGTACTTC.

This clonotype was recorded at least ten times. This sequence joins TRBV29-1 and TRBJ1-4, with 10 nucleotides matching TRBD1. The CDR3 loop spans 14 amino acids. The V and J ends lost 2 bases and 7 bases, in that order; junction bases with no gene match: 4. CDR1 is SQVTM and CDR2 is ANQGSEA in the germline V gene. Here the CDR3 DNA reads TGCAGCGTTGAAATGTGGGACAGGGGTGAAAAACTGTTTTTT. Its translation: CSVEMWDRGEKLFF.

This clonotype was observed a few times. A junction end diverges from the germline sequence, so it may reflect a read error. The J gene is TRBJ2-1, the V gene TRBV7-7; D may be TRBD1 (5 bases). Germline CDR1 is SSHAT and CDR2 is FNYEAQ (reference sequence). This CDR3 comprises 13 residues. CDR3 loop: CASSLARDDEQFF. The DNA of the CDR3 is TGTGCTAGCAGCTTAGCCAGGGATGATGAGCAGTTCTTC. Complete variable domain (other parts from reference TRBV7-7 and TRBJ2-1): GAGVSQSPRYKVTKRGQDVTLRCDPISSHATLYWYQQALGQGPEFLTYFNYEAQPDKSGLPSDRFSAERPEGSISTLTIQRTEQRDSAMYRCASSLARDDEQFFGPGTRLTVL.

This clonotype appeared many times. The chain employs TRBV9 and TRBJ2-7; 7 positions match TRBD1. The ends lost 0 bases at V and 0 bases at J; junction bases unmatched: 3. Germline assignment: CDR1 SGDLS and CDR2 YYNGEE. This CDR3 is 15 amino acids long. CDR3 in amino acids: CASSVGDRASYEQYF. The DNA of the CDR3 is TGTGCCAGCAGCGTAGGCGACAGGGCCTCCTACGAGCAGTACTTC.

This clonotype has a count of ten or more. The chain employs TRBV20-1 and TRBJ1-5, with D tentatively TRBD1 (5 bases). CDR1 is DFQATT and CDR2 is SNEGSKA in the germline V gene (reference sequence). CDR3 length: 16 residues. V shed 4 bases and J shed 4 bases, with 20 bases lying between them. CDR3 sequence: CSAMRSGLEGNQPQHF. The CDR3 nucleotides are TGCAGTGCTATGCGGTCCGGCCTGGAGGGGAATCAGCCCCAGCATTTT.

V and J are TRBV2 and TRBJ1-1; D not resolved. CDR3 length: 14 amino acids. CDR1 is SNHLY, CDR2 FYNNEI, per germline. Trimming shortened V by 4 bases and J by 1 base, and 10 bases separated the two germline ends. For the CDR3, the DNA is TGTGCCAGCAGTGTTTGGGGTGCGAACACTGAAGCTTTCTTT. Protein: CASSVWGANTEAFF.

This clonotype appeared a few times. The chain has TRBV20-1 and TRBJ2-5; D remains ambiguous. The CDR3 runs to 13 residues. Germline-derived CDR1 and CDR2 are DFQATT and SNEGSKA (reference sequence). The V and J ends lost 5 bases and 7 bases respectively, with 17 bases between them. Here the CDR3 DNA reads TGCAGTGCTCGACCAAGGATGGTGTGGACCCAGTACTTC. It encodes CSARPRMVWTQYF.

V usage is TRBV11-1 and J usage is TRBJ2-3, with D possibly being TRBD2 (6 bases). Germline V gene sequence: CDR1 SGHAT, CDR2 FQDESV (reference sequence). V was cut by 5 bases and J by 6 bases, with 27 bases left in between. The CDR3 runs 18 residues. The CDR3 reads CASSTPSMAGSFLDTQYF. CDR3 DNA sequence: TGTGCCAGCAGCACTCCTTCGATGGCGGGGTCCTTTTTGGATACGCAGTATTTT. Based on the CDR3 plus reference TRBV11-1 and TRBJ2-3, the full variable domain is EAEVAQSPRYKITEKSQAVAFWCDPISGHATLYWYRQILGQGPELLVQFQDESVVDDSQLPKDRFSAERLKGVDSTLKIQPAELGDSAMYLCASSTPSMAGSFLDTQYFGPGTRLTVL.

The V gene is TRBV25-1, the J gene TRBJ2-2; D not resolved. Germline values: CDR1 MGHDK, CDR2 SYGVNS. This CDR3 contains 11 residues. The CDR3 here is CAIRLSGELFF. Here the CDR3 DNA reads TGTGCGATCAGGCTCTCCGGGGAGCTGTTTTTT.

This clonotype has only a few counts. The chain links TRBV15 to TRBJ2-7; D not certain. This CDR3 has 13 amino acids. The V and J ends lost 0 bases and 3 bases respectively, with 6 bases between them. Germline loops: CDR1 LNHNV, CDR2 YYDKDF (reference sequence). The CDR3 DNA follows: TGTGCCACCAGCAGAGAGATTGGCTACGAGCAGTACTTC. It is translated as CATSREIGYEQYF. The complete variable domain, with remaining parts taken from reference TRBV15 and TRBJ2-7, reads DAMVIQNPRYQVTQFGKPVTLSCSQTLNHNVMYWYQQKSSQAPKLLFHYYDKDFNNEADTPDNFQSRRPNTSFCFLDIRSPGLGDTAMYLCATSREIGYEQYFGPGTRLTVT.

This rearrangement joins TRBV12-3 or TRBV12-4 to TRBJ1-1; maybe TRBD1 (5 bases). V lost 3 bases, J lost 6 bases, and 11 bases lay in between. The CDR3 is 13 residues long. The CDR3 is CASSFGGPAEAFF. The CDR3 bases are TGTGCCAGCAGTTTCGGGGGACCCGCTGAAGCTTTCTTT.

This clonotype was seen at least ten times. The CDR3 protein is CASSWTSGNEQFF. CDR3 bases: TGCGCCAGCAGCTGGACCTCAGGGAATGAGCAGTTCTTC. The chain employs TRBV5-1 and TRBJ2-1; a weak D match, TRBD1 (5 bases). CDR3 size: 13 residues. The V and J ends lost 3 bases and 7 bases respectively, with 11 bases between them. Germline loops: CDR1 SGHRS, CDR2 YFSETQ.

This clonotype has a handful of counts. V usage is TRBV12-3 or TRBV12-4 and J usage is TRBJ2-7; 9 bases map to TRBD2. Trimming cost V 6 bases and J 2 bases; bases outside gene matches: 5. This CDR3 is 14 amino acids long. For the CDR3, the DNA is TGTGCCAGCAGAGGGGGACTAGCTCCCTACGAGCAGTACTTC. Translation: CASRGGLAPYEQYF.